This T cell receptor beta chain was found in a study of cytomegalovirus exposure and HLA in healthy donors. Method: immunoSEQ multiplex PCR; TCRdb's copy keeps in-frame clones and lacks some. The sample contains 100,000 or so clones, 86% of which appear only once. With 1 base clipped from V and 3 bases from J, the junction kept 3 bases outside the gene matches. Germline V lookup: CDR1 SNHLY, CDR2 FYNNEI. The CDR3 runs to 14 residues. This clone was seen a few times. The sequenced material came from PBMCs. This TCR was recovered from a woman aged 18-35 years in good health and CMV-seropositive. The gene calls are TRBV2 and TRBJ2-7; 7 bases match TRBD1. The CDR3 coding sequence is TGTGCCAGCAGTGAAGGGGACAGAATCTACGAGCAGTACTTC. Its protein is CASSEGDRIYEQYF.